Following are 19 T cell receptor beta chains from one sample sequenced in a study of patients and donors after allogeneic stem cell transplantation. MiXCR, run by TCRdb on the RT-PCR reads, gives a single entry per CDR3 protein. The sample yields about 160,000 distinct CDR3 sequences, approximately 24% seen once. The specimen was blood, either unsorted or a sorted T cell fraction (not recorded which). The source is a human donor who was either an allogeneic HSCT recipient or a stem cell or donor lymphocyte infusion donor (not recorded which). It is not recorded whose cells these are; they may come from a transplant donor.

This clonotype was counted between two and nine times. V is TRBV7-2 and J is TRBJ1-2; 10 bases map to TRBD1. The CDR3 is 13 amino acids. V lost 4 bases to trimming and J lost 8 bases; unmatched junction nucleotides: 4. CDR1 and CDR2 from the germline V gene are SGHTA and FQGNSA. DNA for the CDR3: TGTGCCAGCAGCTACGGACAGGGGGTAGGCTACACCTTC. This encodes CASSYGQGVGYTF.

This clonotype was seen a few times. The chain combines TRBV12-3 or TRBV12-4 with TRBJ1-3, with D possibly being TRBD1 (5 bases). The CDR3 runs 16 residues. The V end lost 5 bases, the J end lost 0 bases, and 14 bases lay between the germline ends. In nucleotides, the CDR3 is TGTGCCAGCAGTCGGGACGGCCGGGGCTCTGGAAACACCATATATTTT. The encoded protein is CASSRDGRGSGNTIYF.

This sequence joins TRBV5-1 and TRBJ2-7; maybe TRBD1 (6 bases). The V gene's germline CDR1 is SGHRS and CDR2 YFSETQ. Trimming removed 3 bases from V and 7 bases from J, with 14 bases in between. This CDR3 has 13 amino acids. In nucleotides, the CDR3 is TGCGCCAGCAGCTCCCCGGGACACAAAGAGCAGTACTTC. Amino acid sequence: CASSSPGHKEQYF.

The chain couples TRBV29-1 to TRBJ2-7; 7 bases fit TRBD1. From germline, CDR1 is SQVTM and CDR2 ANQGSEA. This CDR3 contains 13 residues. The V segment lost 4 bases and the J segment 0 bases; nucleotides outside the gene matches: 3. The CDR3 loop is CSVGQGPSYEQYF. The CDR3 bases are TGCAGCGTTGGACAGGGTCCCTCCTACGAGCAGTACTTC.

This clonotype occurred a few times. The chain uses TRBV12-3 or TRBV12-4 and TRBJ2-1; the match to TRBD2 covers 10 bases. The CDR3 consists of 18 residues. With V trimmed by 3 bases and J by 8 bases, 16 bases remained unmatched. CDR3 sequence: CASSLVLEASGRGYEQFF. Written as DNA, the CDR3 is TGTGCCAGCAGTTTGGTTCTCGAGGCTAGCGGGAGAGGGTATGAGCAGTTCTTC.

This clonotype has more than one count but fewer than ten. This chain joins TRBV3-1 and TRBJ2-7, with 7 nucleotides matching TRBD1. The V and J ends lost 0 bases and 3 bases, in that order; junction bases with no gene match: 5. Germline V gene data show CDR1 as LGHDT and CDR2 as YNNKEL (reference sequence). The CDR3 length is 15 residues. CDR3 nucleotides: TGTGCCAGCAGCCAAGATTGGGACAGTTACTACGAGCAGTACTTC. It encodes CASSQDWDSYYEQYF.

V usage is TRBV25-1 and J usage is TRBJ2-3, with 9 bases fitting TRBD1. V trimming: 2 bases; J trimming: 5 bases; junction bases outside the gene matches: 5. This CDR3 is 15 amino acids long. CDR1 MGHDK and CDR2 SYGVNS come from the germline V gene. For the CDR3, the DNA is TGTGCCAGCAGTGAACTACAGGGGGCCGGAGATACGCAGTATTTT. Translated: CASSELQGAGDTQYF.

The genes are TRBV5-1 and TRBJ2-3; 11 positions agree with TRBD1. Trimming at V came to 4 bases and at J to 4 bases, leaving 8 bases not matched to a gene. The CDR3 totals 16 residues. Germline CDR1 is SGHRS and CDR2 is YFSETQ. CDR3 nucleotides: TGCGCCAGCAGCCCGTATCCGGGACAGGGGGCAGATACGCAGTATTTT. Its protein product is CASSPYPGQGADTQYF.

The V and J genes are TRBV20-1 and TRBJ2-7; TRBD2 aligns across 9 bases. The CDR3 totals 13 residues. The germline gives CDR1 DFQATT, CDR2 SNEGSKA (reference sequence). After removal of 4 bases from V and 7 bases from J, the junction contained 8 bases not matched to a gene. The CDR3 DNA sequence: TGCAGTGCTATAGGACTAGCGACCTCTGAGCAGTACTTC. Its protein is CSAIGLATSEQYF.

The chain employs TRBV5-1 and TRBJ2-1; D not resolved. V was cut by 0 bases and J by 16 bases, with 17 bases left in between. The CDR3 is made up of 13 amino acids. Per germline, CDR1 SGHRS and CDR2 YFSETQ. CDR3 coding DNA: TGCGCCAGCAGCTTGGCCATTGGCGGAAAGCTTTTCTTC. Translating gives CASSLAIGGKLFF.

This clonotype was detected many times. The genes are TRBV28 and TRBJ1-1; 10 bases align to TRBD1. The CDR3 runs to 14 residues. Germline-derived CDR1 and CDR2 are MDHEN and SYDVKM. V gave up 5 bases and J gave up 9 bases; unmatched junction bases: 9. The CDR3 sequence is CASSTPGQGRQAFF. The CDR3 coding sequence is TGTGCCAGCAGTACGCCGGGACAGGGGCGTCAAGCTTTCTTT.

This clonotype was detected only a few times. V usage is TRBV20-1 and J usage is TRBJ2-7, with 7 bases aligning to TRBD2. Germline V lookup: CDR1 DFQATT, CDR2 SNEGSKA (reference sequence). This CDR3 has 13 amino acids. J was trimmed by 5 bases and V by 4 bases; bases with no gene match: 8. The CDR3 loop is CSATGAGDNEQYF. As DNA, the CDR3 is TGCAGTGCTACTGGGGCGGGAGACAACGAGCAGTACTTC.

This clonotype has more than one count but fewer than ten. CDR3 sequence reads: CASRSNYGYTF. CDR3 DNA sequence: TGTGCCAGCAGGTCTAACTATGGCTACACCTTC. The J gene is TRBJ1-2, the V gene TRBV21-1. TRBV21-1 is assigned pseudogene status. The CDR3 runs 11 residues.

CDR3 loop: CASSKGTDKETQYF. DNA of the CDR3: TGTGCCAGCAGCAAAGGGACAGACAAGGAGACCCAGTACTTC. The J gene is TRBJ2-5, the V gene TRBV7-9, with 7 bases matching TRBD1. Trimming took 5 bases from V and 5 from J; bases not matched to a gene: 8. The CDR3 spans 14 residues. Germline CDR1 SEHNR, CDR2 FQNEAQ (reference sequence).

The chain links TRBV6-5 to TRBJ2-7; D gene ambiguous. Germline V gives CDR1 MNHEY, CDR2 SVGAGI. The CDR3 has 15 residues. Trimming left V 0 bases short and J 1 base short, with 10 bases between. The CDR3 bases are TGTGCCAGCAGTTACTCGATACAGCGATCCTACGAGCAGTACTTC. Protein product: CASSYSIQRSYEQYF.

This clonotype was seen more than once but under ten times. CDR3 nucleotides: TGTGCCACCACTGGGACAGCCACCGGGGAGCTGTTTTTT. It codes for CATTGTATGELFF. The V and J genes are TRBV24-1 and TRBJ2-2; 7 positions agree with TRBD1. V lost 8 bases and J lost 4; bases outside the gene matches: 3. The germline CDR1 and CDR2 sequences are KGHDR and SFDVKD. The CDR3 extends over 13 amino acids.

This clonotype was observed a handful of times. The rearrangement joins TRBV12-3 or TRBV12-4 to TRBJ1-5; D is uncertain. CDR3 length: 12 amino acids. V shed 3 bases and J shed 6 bases, with 6 bases lying between them. The CDR3 protein is CASSFPGQPQHF. The CDR3 nucleotides are TGTGCCAGCAGTTTTCCCGGTCAGCCCCAGCATTTT.

The genes are TRBV20-1 and TRBJ2-7, with 7 bases aligning to TRBD1. This CDR3 region has 13 residues. The junction had 7 bases not matched to a gene; V was cut back by 1 base and J by 7 bases. Germline V gives CDR1 DFQATT, CDR2 SNEGSKA (reference sequence). Here the CDR3 reads CSARGDSGEEQYF. In DNA, the CDR3 is TGCAGTGCTAGAGGGGACAGTGGGGAAGAGCAGTACTTC.

This clonotype was recorded a few times. This chain uses TRBV20-1 with TRBJ2-1; 8 nucleotides line up with TRBD2. Trimming took 3 bases from V and 3 from J; bases not matched to a gene: 7. The CDR3 sequence is 15 residues long. Per the germline V gene, CDR1 is DFQATT and CDR2 is SNEGSKA (reference sequence). CDR3: CSASDKLADYNEQFF. Here the CDR3 DNA reads TGCAGTGCTAGTGATAAACTAGCGGACTACAATGAGCAGTTCTTC.